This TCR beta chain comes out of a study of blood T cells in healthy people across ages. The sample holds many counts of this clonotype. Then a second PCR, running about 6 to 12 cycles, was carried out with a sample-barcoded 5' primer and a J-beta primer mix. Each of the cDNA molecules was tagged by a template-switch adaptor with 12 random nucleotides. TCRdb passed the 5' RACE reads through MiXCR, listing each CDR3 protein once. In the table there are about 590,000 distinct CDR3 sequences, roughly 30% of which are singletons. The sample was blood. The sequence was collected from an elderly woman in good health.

CDR3 sequence reads: CAITKDRTGANVLTF. CDR3 in DNA: TGTGCCATCACCAAGGACAGGACCGGGGCCAACGTCCTGACTTTC. The chain employs TRBV10-3 and TRBJ2-6, with 7 bases fitting TRBD1. After removal of 7 bases from V and 4 bases from J, the junction contained 7 bases not matched to a gene. Per the germline V gene, CDR1 is ENHRY and CDR2 is SYGVKD. The CDR3 spans 15 residues.